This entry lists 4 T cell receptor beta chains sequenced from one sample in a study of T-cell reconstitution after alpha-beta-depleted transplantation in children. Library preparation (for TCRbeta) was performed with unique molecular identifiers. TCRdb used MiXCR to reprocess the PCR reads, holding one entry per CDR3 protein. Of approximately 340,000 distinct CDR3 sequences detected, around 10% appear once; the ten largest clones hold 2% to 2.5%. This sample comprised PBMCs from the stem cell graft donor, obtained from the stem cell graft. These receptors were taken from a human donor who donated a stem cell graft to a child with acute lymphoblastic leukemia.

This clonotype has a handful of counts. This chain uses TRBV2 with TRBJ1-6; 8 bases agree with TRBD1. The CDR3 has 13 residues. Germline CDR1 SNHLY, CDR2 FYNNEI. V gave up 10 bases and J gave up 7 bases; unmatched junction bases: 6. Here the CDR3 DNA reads TGTGCCACAAAGCCAGGGGGCAATTCACCCCTCCACTTT. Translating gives CATKPGGNSPLHF.

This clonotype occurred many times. This CDR3 is CASTHRGNTEAFF. CDR3 nucleotide sequence: TGTGCCAGCACCCACAGGGGGAACACTGAAGCTTTCTTT. The rearrangement uses TRBV28 and TRBJ1-1; 7 bases are a match to TRBD1. The V segment lost 7 bases and the J segment 1 base; nucleotides outside the gene matches: 3. The CDR3 has 13 amino acids. Germline CDR1 reads MDHEN; CDR2 reads SYDVKM.

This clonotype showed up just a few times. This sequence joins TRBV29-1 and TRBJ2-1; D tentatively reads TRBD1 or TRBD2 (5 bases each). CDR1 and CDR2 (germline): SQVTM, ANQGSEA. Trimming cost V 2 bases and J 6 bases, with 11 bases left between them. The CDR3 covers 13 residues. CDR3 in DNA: TGCAGCGTTGAAAGGGACGCCGGCAATGAGCAGTTCTTC. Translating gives CSVERDAGNEQFF.

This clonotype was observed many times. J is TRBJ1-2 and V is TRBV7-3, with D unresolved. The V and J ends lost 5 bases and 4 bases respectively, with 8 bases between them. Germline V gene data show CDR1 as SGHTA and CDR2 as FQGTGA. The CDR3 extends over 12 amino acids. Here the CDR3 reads CASSPRVYGYTF. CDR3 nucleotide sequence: TGTGCCAGCAGCCCCCGGGTCTATGGCTACACCTTC.